The text below deals with one T cell receptor (beta chain). The Seattle patients joined while their infection was active and were tracked longitudinally afterward. This sample was taken from a study of blood T cell repertoires in COVID-19. Study-wide context: Sources were T cells, B-cell-depleted T cells, or PBMCs; the material itself was cDNA or gDNA.

As originally analysed: For nucleated cells, counts were estimated from reference gene primer amplification. Sequencing used immunoSEQ multiplex PCR; TCRdb keeps in-frame clones, though not all of them. D and trimming come from the DNA, and the V and J calls and clone size come from that table. The sample includes roughly 500,000 clones, 80% to 90% seen only once; the top ten take roughly 1%. The V segment lost 2 bases and the J segment 4 bases; nucleotides outside the gene matches: 7. This CDR3 comprises 15 residues. Per germline, CDR1 SGHDT and CDR2 YYEEEE. The gene calls are TRBV5-6 and TRBJ1-2, with 8 bases matching TRBD1. The receptor was derived from a man between 18 and 35 years old with COVID-19, enrolled during active disease. The sequenced material came from peripheral blood. CDR3 amino acids: CASSFLAGGAYGYTF. In DNA, the CDR3 is TGTGCCAGCAGCTTTTTGGCAGGGGGCGCCTATGGCTACACCTTC.